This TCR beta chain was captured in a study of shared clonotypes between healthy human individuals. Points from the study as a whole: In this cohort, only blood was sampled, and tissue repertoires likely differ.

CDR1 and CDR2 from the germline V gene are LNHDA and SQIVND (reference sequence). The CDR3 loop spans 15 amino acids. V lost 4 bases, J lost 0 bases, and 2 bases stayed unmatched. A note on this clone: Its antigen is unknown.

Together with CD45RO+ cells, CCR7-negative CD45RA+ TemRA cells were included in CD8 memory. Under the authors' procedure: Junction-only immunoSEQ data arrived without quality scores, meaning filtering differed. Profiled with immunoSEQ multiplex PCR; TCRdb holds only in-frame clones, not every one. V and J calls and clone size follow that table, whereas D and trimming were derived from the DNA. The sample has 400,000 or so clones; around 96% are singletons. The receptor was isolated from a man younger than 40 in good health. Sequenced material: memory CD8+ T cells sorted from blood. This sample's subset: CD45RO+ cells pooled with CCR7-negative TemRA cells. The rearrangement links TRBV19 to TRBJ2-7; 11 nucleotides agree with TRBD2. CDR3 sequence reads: CASSTSGRSSYEQYF. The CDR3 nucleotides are TGTGCCAGTAGTACTAGCGGGAGGAGCTCCTACGAGCAGTACTTC. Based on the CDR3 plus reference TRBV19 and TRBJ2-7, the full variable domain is DGGITQSPKYLFRKEGQNVTLSCEQNLNHDAMYWYRQDPGQGLRLIYYSQIVNDFQKGDIAEGYSVSREKKESFPLTVTSAQKNPTAFYLCASSTSGRSSYEQYFGPGTRLTVT.